This note documents a single T cell receptor beta chain sequence. Sequencing was performed with immunoSEQ multiplex PCR; in TCRdb, only in-frame clones are kept and a portion is missing. Among roughly 400,000 clones listed, around 90% were seen once. V lost 0 bases, J lost 9 bases, and 10 bases stayed unmatched. Germline CDR1 is LGHNA and CDR2 is YSLEER. This CDR3 is 18 amino acids long. The data derive from a study of control samples from healthy donors and cancer patients. The chain couples TRBV4-3 to TRBJ1-6; 11 positions agree with TRBD1. This TCR came from a man aged 35-49 years with head and neck cancer. The sample comprised PBMCs. The CDR3 reads CASSQDILKGQGGSPLHF. CDR3 in DNA: TGCGCCAGCAGCCAAGATATTTTAAAGGGACAGGGGGGTTCACCCCTCCACTTT.